What follows are 15 T cell receptor beta chains derived from one specimen sequenced in a study of T-cell reconstitution after alpha-beta-depleted transplantation in children. A TCRbeta library incorporating unique molecular identifiers was prepared. TCRdb re-called the PCR reads through MiXCR, storing one row per CDR3 protein. The table lists a few hundred thousand distinct CDR3 sequences, roughly 10% of them singletons. Sequences were derived from PBMCs from the stem cell graft donor, sampled from the stem cell graft. Source of these receptors: a human donor who donated a stem cell graft to a child with acute lymphoblastic leukemia.

This clonotype was counted many times. The V call is TRBV4-2, the J call TRBJ2-4, with 8 bases aligning to TRBD1. The junction had 15 bases not matched to a gene; V was cut back by 0 bases and J by 2 bases. This CDR3 spans 20 amino acids. CDR1 and CDR2 from the germline V gene are LGHNA and YNFKEQ. CDR3 protein: CASSQELETGVSRPKNIQYF. CDR3 bases: TGTGCCAGCAGCCAAGAGTTGGAGACAGGGGTCTCTCGGCCCAAAAACATTCAGTACTTC.

This clonotype occurred many times. The J gene is TRBJ1-1, the V gene TRBV5-1, with D unresolved. Germline V CDR1 and CDR2: SGHRS, YFSETQ. The CDR3 extends over 15 amino acids. Trimming cost V 4 bases and J 2 bases, with 15 bases left between them. The DNA of the CDR3 is TGCGCCAGCAGCCTCACCGGACTCGGAAACACTGAAGCTTTCTTT. This sequence encodes CASSLTGLGNTEAFF.

This clonotype was detected many times. V gene TRBV15 combines with J gene TRBJ1-5; unclear D gene. Germline lookup yields CDR1 LNHNV and CDR2 YYDKDF (reference sequence). Trimming shortened V by 2 bases and J by 8 bases, and 13 bases separated the two germline ends. The CDR3 consists of 14 residues. CDR3: CATSRSNSAEPQHF. The CDR3 DNA reads TGTGCCACCAGCAGATCGAATTCGGCAGAGCCCCAGCATTTT.

The chain couples TRBV4-3 to TRBJ2-3, with 7 bases that match TRBD2. The CDR3 covers 13 residues. Germline V CDR1 and CDR2: LGHNA, YSLEER. After removal of 0 bases from V and 8 bases from J, the junction contained 2 bases not matched to a gene. The CDR3: CASSQDPGGTQYF. DNA for the CDR3: TGCGCCAGCAGCCAAGATCCGGGGGGTACGCAGTATTTT.

J is TRBJ1-5 and V is TRBV20-1; 7 bases fit TRBD1. The V segment lost 0 bases and the J segment 3 bases; nucleotides outside the gene matches: 5. The CDR3 runs 15 residues. Germline assignment: CDR1 DFQATT and CDR2 SNEGSKA (reference sequence). In DNA form, the CDR3 reads TGCAGTGCTAGAGATCGGGACAGCTACAATCAGCCCCAGCATTTT. This encodes CSARDRDSYNQPQHF.

CDR3 coding DNA: TGTGCCAGCAGCTTAGCGCGGGACAGGGGGCAAGAGACCCAGTACTTC. Translating gives CASSLARDRGQETQYF. The rearrangement links TRBV7-2 to TRBJ2-5; the match to TRBD1 covers 11 bases. This CDR3 comprises 16 residues. The germline CDR1 and CDR2 sequences are SGHTA and FQGNSA. J gave up 2 bases and V 0 bases, and 2 bases lay outside the gene matches.

The CDR3 protein is CSAGRQRTYGYTF. The CDR3 DNA reads as TGCAGTGCTGGCCGACAGAGAACCTATGGCTACACCTTC. This chain uses TRBV20-1 with TRBJ1-2; maybe TRBD1 (5 bases). The length of the CDR3 is 13 residues. Trimming pared 5 bases from V and 4 bases from J, leaving 14 bases between. Germline CDR1 DFQATT, CDR2 SNEGSKA (reference sequence).

This clonotype came up many times. The V gene is TRBV4-1, the J gene TRBJ2-1, with unresolved D. The CDR3 runs 12 residues. The germline V gene has CDR1 MGHRA and CDR2 YSYEKL. The germline V and J ends were trimmed by 0 bases and 6 bases, with 3 bases remaining between them. The CDR3 here is CASSQESNEQFF. The DNA of the CDR3 is TGCGCCAGCAGCCAAGAGAGCAATGAGCAGTTCTTC.

The chain employs TRBV20-1 and TRBJ2-7; D call uncertain. The CDR3 has 11 residues. From germline, CDR1 is DFQATT and CDR2 SNEGSKA (reference sequence). Trimming cost V 6 bases and J 6 bases, with 12 bases left between them. This CDR3 reads CSASEPREQYF. CDR3 sequence (DNA): TGCAGTGCGTCGGAACCTCGCGAGCAGTACTTC.

This clonotype was observed a few times. The chain carries TRBV5-1 and TRBJ2-1, with 7 positions matching TRBD1. Losses at the gene ends were 4 bases for V and 8 bases for J; bases not matched to a gene: 6. The CDR3 is 13 residues long. Germline values: CDR1 SGHRS, CDR2 YFSETQ. The chain's CDR3 is CASSPGTVDEQFF. The CDR3, as DNA: TGCGCCAGCAGCCCTGGGACAGTTGATGAGCAGTTCTTC.

In its sample, this clonotype was seen many times. The J gene is TRBJ1-5, the V gene TRBV10-3, with D tentatively TRBD1 (5 bases). The CDR3 loop spans 15 amino acids. Trimming took off 4 bases at V and 6 bases at J, with 16 bases between the two ends. Germline lookup yields CDR1 ENHRY and CDR2 SYGVKD. The CDR3 spells CAISGGGPPPQPQHF. DNA for the CDR3: TGTGCCATCAGTGGTGGGGGTCCTCCTCCTCAGCCCCAGCATTTT.

DNA of the CDR3: TGTGCCAGCAGCGTAGCGGGGGGGCCGGGAGAGACCCAGTACTTC. Protein sequence: CASSVAGGPGETQYF. This chain uses TRBV9 with TRBJ2-5; 8 bases are shared with TRBD2. The germline gives CDR1 SGDLS, CDR2 YYNGEE. Germline trimming cut 0 bases from V and 4 bases from J; bases unmatched to any gene: 5. The CDR3 sequence is 15 residues long. The full variable domain, in which reference TRBV9 and TRBJ2-5 provide the parts outside the CDR3, is DSGVTQTPKHLITATGQRVTLRCSPRSGDLSVYWYQQSLDQGLQFLIQYYNGEERAKGNILERFSAQQFPDLHSELNLSSLELGDSALYFCASSVAGGPGETQYFGPGTRLLVL.

This clonotype has a count of ten or more. The V call is TRBV5-6, the J call TRBJ1-5, with TRBD1 matching 7 bases. V dropped 3 bases and J dropped 5; count of bases not matched to a gene: 2. The CDR3 contains 13 residues. Germline lookup yields CDR1 SGHDT and CDR2 YYEEEE. CDR3 in DNA: TGTGCCAGCAGCTCACAGGGGCATCAGCCCCAGCATTTT. As protein: CASSSQGHQPQHF.

The chain uses TRBV9 and TRBJ1-3, with TRBD1 identical over 9 bases. Germline assignment: CDR1 SGDLS and CDR2 YYNGEE. The CDR3 runs to 17 residues. J lost 2 bases, V lost 4 bases, and 10 bases had no gene match. CDR3 nucleotide sequence: TGTGCCAGCAGCCTCGGACAGGGGCCACACCCTGGAAACACCATATATTTT. Its protein is CASSLGQGPHPGNTIYF.

This clonotype has only a few counts. CDR3 nucleotides: TGTGCCACCAGCACGGGACAGGCGCTGGTCGAGCAGTACTTC. Protein product: CATSTGQALVEQYF. This sequence joins TRBV15 and TRBJ2-7; 8 bases agree with TRBD1. Germline loops: CDR1 LNHNV, CDR2 YYDKDF (reference sequence). CDR3 length: 14 residues. Trimming at V came to 4 bases and at J to 6 bases, leaving 8 bases not matched to a gene. The full variable domain, completed using reference TRBV15 and TRBJ2-7, is DAMVIQNPRYQVTQFGKPVTLSCSQTLNHNVMYWYQQKSSQAPKLLFHYYDKDFNNEADTPDNFQSRRPNTSFCFLDIRSPGLGDTAMYLCATSTGQALVEQYFGPGTRLTVT.